This T cell receptor beta chain was sequenced during a study of blood T cell repertoires in COVID-19 (TCRdb year 2020). In the study overall: The collaborator samples originated in the United States, Italy and Spain and spanned the acute and convalescent phases of COVID-19. Where HLA class I and class II types were available, the types were taken from metadata supplied by the sample provider, not from assay-based typing. The material from the prospective study consisted of cDNA or gDNA derived from T cells, B-cell-depleted T cells, or PBMCs. Nearly every sample came with metadata listing a de-identified subject ID, COVID-19 status, age in years and sex. The dataset comprised deeply sampled blood TCRbeta repertoires from subjects exposed to, actively infected with, or recovered from COVID-19. A freely available public database, intended as a resource for researchers studying the immune response to SARS-CoV-2, is where the repertoires were released. Samples were obtained from the ongoing ImmuneRACE study (first 160 participants) and from 1,254 subjects provided by 6 global collaborators.

Collaborating institutions collected whole blood in K2EDTA tubes following their own protocols. For TCRbeta analysis, collaborators shipped samples as frozen whole blood, isolated PBMCs, or DNA extracted from either of those sample types. CDR1 and CDR2, looked up from the germline V gene, are SGHRS and YFSETQ. From its cysteine to its phenylalanine, the CDR3 spans 15 amino acids. Of all the DNA, just the CDR3 is kept, 45 bases in frame from base 1. V is cut back by 0 bases and J by 6 bases, with 7 bases in the junction unmatched. Broad study findings and their caveats: Clinical and demographic metadata were provided uncurated, with the amount varying by source and participant.

With respect to this clone: The specificity of this receptor is unknown. Base-call qualities are not available, and no considerably larger clone is one nucleotide away.

TCRbeta CDR3 regions were amplified from genomic DNA by means of the immunoSEQ Assay, a bias-controlled multiplex PCR. The authors' analysis ran thus. The number of nucleated cells in each sample was estimated by amplification of reference gene primers within the assay. To quantify the absolute abundance of each unique TCRbeta CDR3 rearrangement, sequence reads were collapsed and filtered. For each sample, productive Simpson clonality was calculated by taking the square root of Simpson's diversity index across productive rearrangements. In its TCRdb copy, this immuneACCESS table keeps in-frame sequences only and misses some clones. Where compared with another copy, unresolved V genes explain less than half of these, and the others have no known cause. The V and J calls and clone size come from that table; D and trimming were worked out from the DNA. This sample comprises tens of thousands of clones, around four fifths of them detected only once. Jointly, the top ten make up roughly 5.5% of the sample.

The sequence is built from TRBV5-1 and TRBJ2-5, with 8 bases aligning to TRBD2. This clonotype was obtained from a man in his sixties or seventies with acute or convalescent COVID-19. Material: peripheral blood. The encoded CDR3 is CASSLGTSREQTQYF. The bases are TGCGCCAGCAGCTTGGGGACTAGCCGGGAACAGACCCAGTACTTC.